The subject of this entry is one T cell receptor (beta chain). The antigen remains unidentified. Healthy bone marrow donors made up the donors. With 60 Vbeta and 13 Jbeta primers, the PCR was carried out. This table comes from immunoSEQ multiplex PCR, and its TCRdb copy is limited to in-frame clones, with some not included. The sample has more than 80,000 clones; approximately 72% are singletons. This sample is drawn from a study of cytomegalovirus exposure and HLA in healthy donors. The study, taken as a whole, reports: A later analysis reported that several of the most significant clusters appeared to be linked to common viral pathogens, among them Epstein-Barr virus. Later genetic work tied a missense DCLRE1C variant to beta-chain V and J trimming.

Germline CDR1 reads MNHEY; CDR2 reads SMNVEV (reference sequence). This CDR3 is built from 14 residues. The junction had 5 bases not matched to a gene; V was cut back by 4 bases and J by 7 bases. The chain has TRBV27 and TRBJ2-3; 10 bases fit TRBD1. The origin of this receptor is a woman in her thirties or forties in good health and CMV-seropositive. The sequenced sample consisted of PBMCs. CDR3 coding DNA: TGTGCCAGCAGTTCGGGACAGGGGTGGAATACGCAGTATTTT. It specifies CASSSGQGWNTQYF.